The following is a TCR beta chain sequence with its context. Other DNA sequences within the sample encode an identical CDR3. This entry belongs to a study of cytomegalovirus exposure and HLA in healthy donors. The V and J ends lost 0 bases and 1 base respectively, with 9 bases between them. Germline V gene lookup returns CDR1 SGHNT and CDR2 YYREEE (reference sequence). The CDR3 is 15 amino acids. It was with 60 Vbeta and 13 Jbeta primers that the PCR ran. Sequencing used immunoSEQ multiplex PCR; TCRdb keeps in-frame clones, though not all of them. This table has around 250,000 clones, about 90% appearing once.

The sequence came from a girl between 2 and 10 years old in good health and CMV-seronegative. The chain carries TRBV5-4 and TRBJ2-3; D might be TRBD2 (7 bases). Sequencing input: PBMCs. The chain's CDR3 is CASSLGGGGTDTQYF. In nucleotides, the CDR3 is TGTGCCAGCAGCTTGGGCGGGGGCGGCACAGATACGCAGTATTTT.